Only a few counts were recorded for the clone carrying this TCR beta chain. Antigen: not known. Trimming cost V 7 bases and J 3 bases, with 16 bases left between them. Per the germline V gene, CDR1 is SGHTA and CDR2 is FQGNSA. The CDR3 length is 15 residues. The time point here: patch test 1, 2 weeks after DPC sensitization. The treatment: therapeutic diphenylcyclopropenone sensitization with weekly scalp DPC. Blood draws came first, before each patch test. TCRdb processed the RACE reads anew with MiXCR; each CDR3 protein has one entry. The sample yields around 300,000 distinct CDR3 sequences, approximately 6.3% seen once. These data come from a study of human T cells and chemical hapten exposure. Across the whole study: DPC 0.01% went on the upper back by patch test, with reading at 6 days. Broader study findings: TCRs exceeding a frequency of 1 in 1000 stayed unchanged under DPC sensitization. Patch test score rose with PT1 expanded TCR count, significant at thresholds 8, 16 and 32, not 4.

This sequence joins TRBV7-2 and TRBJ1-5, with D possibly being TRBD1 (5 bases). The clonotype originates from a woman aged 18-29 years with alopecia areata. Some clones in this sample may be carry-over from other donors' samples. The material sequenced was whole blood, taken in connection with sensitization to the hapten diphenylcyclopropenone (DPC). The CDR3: CASTRGSRVNQPQHF. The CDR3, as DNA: TGTGCCAGCACCCGAGGCTCCAGGGTCAATCAGCCCCAGCATTTT.